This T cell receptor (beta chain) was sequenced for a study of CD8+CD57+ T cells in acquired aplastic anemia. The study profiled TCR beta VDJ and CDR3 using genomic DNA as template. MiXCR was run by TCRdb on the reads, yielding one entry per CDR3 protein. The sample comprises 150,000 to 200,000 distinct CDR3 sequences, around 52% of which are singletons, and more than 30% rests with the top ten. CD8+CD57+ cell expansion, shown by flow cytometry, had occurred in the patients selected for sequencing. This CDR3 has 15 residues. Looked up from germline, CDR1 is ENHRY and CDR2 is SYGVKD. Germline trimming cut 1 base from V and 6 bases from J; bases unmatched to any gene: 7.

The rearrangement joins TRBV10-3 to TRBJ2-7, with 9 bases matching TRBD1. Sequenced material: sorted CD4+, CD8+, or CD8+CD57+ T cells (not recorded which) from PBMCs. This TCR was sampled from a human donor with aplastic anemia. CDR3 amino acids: CAISELGQGSFEQYF. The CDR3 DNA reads TGTGCCATCAGTGAGTTGGGACAGGGATCGTTCGAGCAGTACTTC.